These 13 T cell receptor beta chains share one sample of origin, sequenced in a study of T cell responses to AZD1222 COVID-19 vaccine. Generated by immunoSEQ multiplex PCR, the TCRdb table keeps only in-frame clones and is missing some. Among nearly 35,000 clones listed, about 84% were seen once. Source: peripheral blood, taken 28 days after the second AZD1222 dose. The receptors come from an adult who received the AZD1222 COVID-19 vaccine.

The chain employs TRBV5-8 and TRBJ1-1; TRBD1 is a possible D gene (5 bases). The CDR3 runs to 16 residues. CDR1 SGHTS and CDR2 YDEGEE come from the germline V gene. Trimming left V 0 bases short and J 0 bases short, with 12 bases between. In DNA form, the CDR3 reads TGTGCCAGCAGCTTGGCAGGGTTCGAAATGAACACTGAAGCTTTCTTT. Its translation is CASSLAGFEMNTEAFF.

This clone was seen only a few times. The rearrangement joins TRBV5-4 to TRBJ1-2; no clear D. The CDR3 is 16 amino acids. V lost 4 bases, J lost 1 base, and 17 bases lay in between. Germline V gives CDR1 SGHNT, CDR2 YYREEE (reference sequence). The CDR3 DNA reads as TGTGCCAGCAGCCCTCGGACTGGAACCGATAACTATGGCTACACCTTC. Its translation is CASSPRTGTDNYGYTF.

This clone has more than one count but fewer than ten. The J gene is TRBJ2-4, the V gene TRBV5-8; 8 bases match TRBD1. V lost 1 base and J lost 1; bases outside the gene matches: 4. CDR1 and CDR2 from the germline V gene are SGHTS and YDEGEE. This CDR3 is 16 amino acids long. CDR3 sequence: CASSLQRDRAKNIQYF. For the CDR3, the DNA is TGTGCCAGCAGCTTGCAGAGGGACAGGGCCAAAAACATTCAGTACTTC.

The gene calls are TRBV13 and TRBJ1-1; D gene uncertain. Germline values: CDR1 PRHDT, CDR2 FYEKMQ (reference sequence). The CDR3 consists of 15 residues. V lost 4 bases to trimming and J lost 4 bases, with 16 bases between them. In DNA, the CDR3 is TGTGCCAGCAGCTCCCGCGGCCCGTGGGGCACTGAAGCTTTCTTT. Amino acid sequence: CASSSRGPWGTEAFF.

This clone was seen a few times. The chain recombines TRBV19 with TRBJ2-1; D may be TRBD2 (5 bases). Germline CDR1 and CDR2: LNHDA and SQIVND (reference sequence). The CDR3 runs to 13 residues. Trimming stripped 1 base from V and 8 bases from J, with 9 bases between. The CDR3 is CASSIGWRDEQFF. The CDR3 DNA reads TGTGCCAGTAGTATAGGCTGGCGGGATGAGCAGTTCTTC.

This chain links TRBV10-1 with TRBJ1-6; no reliable D call. CDR1 and CDR2 from the germline V gene are WNHNN and SYGVQD (reference sequence). The CDR3 is made up of 12 amino acids. Trimming left V 10 bases short and J 7 bases short, with 11 bases between. CDR3 region: CATANPNSPLHF. The CDR3 DNA follows: TGCGCCACCGCGAACCCGAATTCACCCCTCCACTTT.

The rearrangement uses TRBV6-1 and TRBJ2-1; the D gene is possibly TRBD1 (5 bases). Trimming removed 3 bases from V and 8 bases from J, with 8 bases in between. The CDR3 totals 12 residues. Germline values: CDR1 MNHNS, CDR2 SASEGT. The CDR3 DNA reads as TGTGCCAGCAGTGACAGGGCCGATGAGCAGTTCTTC. Translated: CASSDRADEQFF.

This sequence joins TRBV21-1 and TRBJ2-7; TRBD2 is taken as the D call from the table, unchecked against the DNA. TRBV21-1 has pseudogene status. The length of the CDR3 is 17 residues. The CDR3 loop reads CASSKDGLAGGYNEQYV. The CDR3 bases are TGTGCCAGCAGCAAAGACGGACTAGCGGGAGGATATAACGAGCAGTACGTC.

V and J are TRBV2 and TRBJ2-2; 8 nucleotides agree with TRBD2. The CDR3 length is 15 residues. The germline gives CDR1 SNHLY, CDR2 FYNNEI. Unmatched junction bases numbered 8, after V lost 6 bases and J lost 5 bases. CDR3 bases: TGTGCCAGCAGGCCACCGGGGGGGGATACCGGGGAGCTGTTTTTT. Its protein is CASRPPGGDTGELFF. The variable domain in full, completed from reference TRBV2 and TRBJ2-2, reads EPEVTQTPSHQVTQMGQEVILRCVPISNHLYFYWYRQILGQKVEFLVSFYNNEISEKSEIFDDQFSVERPDGSNFTLKIRSTKLEDSAMYFCASRPPGGDTGELFFGEGSRLTVL.

This clone appeared a single time. The chain has TRBV7-8 and TRBJ2-2; TRBD2 aligns across 8 bases. Germline lookup yields CDR1 SGHVS and CDR2 FQNEAQ. The CDR3 consists of 15 residues. V lost 5 bases and J lost 5; bases outside the gene matches: 7. The CDR3 DNA is TGTGCCAGCAGCACCGGGACTAGATGGACCGGGGAGCTGTTTTTT. This gives the protein CASSTGTRWTGELFF. The full variable domain, with the rest looked up from reference TRBV7-8 and TRBJ2-2, is GAGVSQSPRYKVAKRGQDVALRCDPISGHVSLFWYQQALGQGPEFLTYFQNEAQLDKSGLPSDRFFAERPEGSVSTLKIQRTQQEDSAVYLCASSTGTRWTGELFFGEGSRLTVL.

The genes are TRBV4-1 and TRBJ1-5; the D gene is possibly TRBD1 (6 bases). The CDR3 spans 15 residues. Trimming left V 4 bases short and J 6 bases short, with 16 bases between. Germline values: CDR1 MGHRA, CDR2 YSYEKL. The CDR3 region has the DNA TGCGCCAGCAGCCTAAGGGGGGTAGAGGGTCAGCCCCAGCATTTT. Translation: CASSLRGVEGQPQHF.

The rearrangement links TRBV10-3 to TRBJ1-2; 7 bases match TRBD1. The CDR3 consists of 14 residues. Per germline, CDR1 ENHRY and CDR2 SYGVKD. With 6 bases clipped from V and 4 bases from J, the junction kept 8 bases outside the gene matches. The CDR3 loop reads CAISAGTASYGYTF. As DNA, the CDR3 is TGTGCCATCAGCGCTGGGACAGCAAGCTATGGCTACACCTTC.

The J gene is TRBJ2-4, the V gene TRBV6-2 or TRBV6-3; TRBD1 matches at 7 bases. CDR3 length: 14 residues. Germline V gene data show CDR1 as MNHEY and CDR2 as SVGEGT. Trimming took 5 bases from V and 8 from J; bases not matched to a gene: 9. The DNA of the CDR3 is TGTGCCAGCAGTCTTCGACAGGGTGGAGACATTCAGTACTTC. It translates to CASSLRQGGDIQYF.